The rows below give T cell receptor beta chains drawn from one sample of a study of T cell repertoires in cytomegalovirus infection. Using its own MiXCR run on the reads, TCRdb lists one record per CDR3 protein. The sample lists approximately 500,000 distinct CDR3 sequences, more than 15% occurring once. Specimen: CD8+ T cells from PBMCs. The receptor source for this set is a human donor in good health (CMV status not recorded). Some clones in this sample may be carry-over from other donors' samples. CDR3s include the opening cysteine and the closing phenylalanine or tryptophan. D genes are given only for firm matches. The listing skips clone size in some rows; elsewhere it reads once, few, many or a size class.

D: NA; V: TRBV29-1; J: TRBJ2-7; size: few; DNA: TGCAGCGTTGAAGAGGGCAGGGGCTACGAGCAGTACTTC; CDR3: CSVEEGRGYEQYF
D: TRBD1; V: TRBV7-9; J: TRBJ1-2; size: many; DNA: TGTGCCAGCAGCTTGGACAGGGGAAGAGGCTACACCTTC; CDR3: CASSLDRGRGYTF
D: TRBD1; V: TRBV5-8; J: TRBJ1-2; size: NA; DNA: TGTGCCAGCAGCGCTCGGACAGGGAGGCATGGCTACACCTTC; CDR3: CASSARTGRHGYTF
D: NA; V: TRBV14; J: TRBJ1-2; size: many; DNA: TGTGCCAGCAGCCAATGGGGCCAGCCTTTTTACTATGGCTACACCTTC; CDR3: CASSQWGQPFYYGYTF
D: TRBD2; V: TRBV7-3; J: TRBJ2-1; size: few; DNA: TGTGCCAGCAGCTCCGTGACTAGCGGGGGGGAGCAGTTCTTC; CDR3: CASSSVTSGGEQFF
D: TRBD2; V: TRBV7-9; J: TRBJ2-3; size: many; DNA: TGTGCCAGCAGCTCCCCTAGCGGGGGGGCCACAGATACGCAGTATTTT; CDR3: CASSSPSGGATDTQYF
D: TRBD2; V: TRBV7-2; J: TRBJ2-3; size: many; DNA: TGTGCCAGCAGCTTAACTAGCGGGAGATCAGATACGCAGTATTTT; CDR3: CASSLTSGRSDTQYF
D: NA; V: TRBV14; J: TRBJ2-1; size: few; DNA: TGTGCCAGCAGCCCCATGGAGAACCCCAGGGGCCTAGGGGAGCAGTTCTTC; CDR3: CASSPMENPRGLGEQFF
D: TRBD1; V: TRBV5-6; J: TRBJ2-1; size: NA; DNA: TGTGCCAGCAGCCCCAGACAGGGCCATGAGCAGTTCTTC; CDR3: CASSPRQGHEQFF
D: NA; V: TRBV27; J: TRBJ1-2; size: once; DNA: TGTGCCAGCAGTTTAGCAGGGACCGTTTATGGCTACACCTTC; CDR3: CASSLAGTVYGYTF
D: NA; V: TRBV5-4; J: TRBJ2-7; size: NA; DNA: TGTGCCAGCAGCTTGGGGATGGACGGTAGCTCCTACGAGCAGTACTTC; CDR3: CASSLGMDGSSYEQYF
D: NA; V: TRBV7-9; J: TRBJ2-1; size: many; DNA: TGTGCCAGCAGCTTAGCTGTTTCCGGGAATGAGCAGTTCTTC; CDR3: CASSLAVSGNEQFF
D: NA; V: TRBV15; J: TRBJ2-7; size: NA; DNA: TGTGCCACCAGCAGAGTCAGGACAGTAAGCTCCTACGAGCAGTACTTC; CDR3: CATSRVRTVSSYEQYF
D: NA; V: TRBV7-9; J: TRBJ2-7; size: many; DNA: TGTGCCAGCAGCTTAGGGGACGGGGTTTGGGACGAGCAGTACTTC; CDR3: CASSLGDGVWDEQYF
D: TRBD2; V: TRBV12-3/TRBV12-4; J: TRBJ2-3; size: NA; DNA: TGTGCCAGCAGTTTATCGAGCGGGGCGAGCACAGATACGCAGTATTTT; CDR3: CASSLSSGASTDTQYF
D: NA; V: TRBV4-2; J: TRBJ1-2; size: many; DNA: TGTGCCAGCAGCCAAGATATAGGCGGAGGCGGGTATGGCTACACCTTC; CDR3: CASSQDIGGGGYGYTF
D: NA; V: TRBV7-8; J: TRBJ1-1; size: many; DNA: TGTGCCAGCAGCTTATGGGCAGGGGCGGACACTGAAGCTTTCTTT; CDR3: CASSLWAGADTEAFF
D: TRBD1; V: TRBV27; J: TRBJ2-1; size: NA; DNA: TGTGCCAGCAGTTGGACAGGGCAGAATGAGCAGTTCTTC; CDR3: CASSWTGQNEQFF
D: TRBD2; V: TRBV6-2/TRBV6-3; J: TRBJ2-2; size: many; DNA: TGTGCCAGCAGTTCCCGGCGACTAGCGGGCCCCGGGGAGCTGTTTTTT; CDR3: CASSSRRLAGPGELFF
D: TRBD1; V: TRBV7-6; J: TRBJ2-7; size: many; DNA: TGTGCCAGCAGCCAATCACAGGGGCCCTACGAGCAGTACTTC; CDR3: CASSQSQGPYEQYF
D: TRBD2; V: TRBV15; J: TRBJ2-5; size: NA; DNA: TGTGCCACCAGCAGCCCCTACTATCTAGCGGGGGATGAGACCCAGTACTTC; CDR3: CATSSPYYLAGDETQYF
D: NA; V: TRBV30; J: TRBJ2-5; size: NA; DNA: TGTGCCTGGAGTAAGCTCCTAAGGGAAGAGACCCAGTACTTC; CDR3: CAWSKLLREETQYF
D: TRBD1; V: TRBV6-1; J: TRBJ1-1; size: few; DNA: TGTGCCAGCAGTGAAGGTTGGACAGGGCGCCAAATGTTTGAAGCTTTCTTT; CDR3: CASSEGWTGRQMFEAFF
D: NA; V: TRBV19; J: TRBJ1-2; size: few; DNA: TGTGCCAGTAGACCCCCCCTAGGGAGATCCTATGGCTACACCTTC; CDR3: CASRPPLGRSYGYTF
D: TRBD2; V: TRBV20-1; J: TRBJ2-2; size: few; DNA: TGCAGTGCCCTAGCGGGGTACACCGGGGAGCTGTTTTTT; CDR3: CSALAGYTGELFF
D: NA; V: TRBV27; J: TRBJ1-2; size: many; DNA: TGTGCCAGCAGGGGTCCCAACTATGGCTACACCTTC; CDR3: CASRGPNYGYTF
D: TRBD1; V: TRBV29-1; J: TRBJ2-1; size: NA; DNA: TGCAGCGTTAGAGGACAGGGGGTCGATGAGCAGTTCTTC; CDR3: CSVRGQGVDEQFF
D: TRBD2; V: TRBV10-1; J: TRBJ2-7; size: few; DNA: TGCGCCAGAGAATCGTTCTTTACTAGCGGGGAGTCCTACGAGCAGTACTTC; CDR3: CARESFFTSGESYEQYF
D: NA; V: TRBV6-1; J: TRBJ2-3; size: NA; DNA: TGTGCCAGCATTCGCGGGTGGGCTAGCACAGATACGCAGTATTTT; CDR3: CASIRGWASTDTQYF
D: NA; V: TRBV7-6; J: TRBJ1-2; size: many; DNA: TGTGCCAGCAGCCCCCCCGGGGTGGGAGTTTATGGCTACACCTTC; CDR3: CASSPPGVGVYGYTF
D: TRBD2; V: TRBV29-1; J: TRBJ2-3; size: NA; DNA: TGCAGCGTTTTTGACGGGGGGGCATCAGATACGCAGTATTTT; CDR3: CSVFDGGASDTQYF
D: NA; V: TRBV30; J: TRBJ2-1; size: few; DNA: TGTGCCTGGGGAGGGGGGTTGGGGTACAATGAGCAGTTCTTC; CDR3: CAWGGGLGYNEQFF
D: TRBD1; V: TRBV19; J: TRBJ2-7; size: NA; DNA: TGTGCCAGTAGTAGGAACAGGGGTGCATCCTACGAGCAGTACTTC; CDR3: CASSRNRGASYEQYF
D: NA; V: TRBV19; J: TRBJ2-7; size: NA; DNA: TGTGCCAGTAGGGGCAGGGACGCCTACGAGCAGTACTTC; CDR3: CASRGRDAYEQYF
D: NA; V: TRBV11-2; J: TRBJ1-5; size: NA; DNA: TGTGCCAGCAGCTCGACCGGGGCCCCTCAGCCCCAGCATTTT; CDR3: CASSSTGAPQPQHF
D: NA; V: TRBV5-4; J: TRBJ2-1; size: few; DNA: TGTGCCAGCAGCCCCCGAGATGGGCATGAGCAGTTCTTC; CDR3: CASSPRDGHEQFF
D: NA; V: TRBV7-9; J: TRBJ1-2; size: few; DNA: TGTGCCAGCAGACTTGGAGGTAGCGGCTACACCTTC; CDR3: CASRLGGSGYTF
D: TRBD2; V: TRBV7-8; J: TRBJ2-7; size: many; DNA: TGTGCCAGCAGCTACCGACTAGCGGGAGCTCCTTGGGAGCAGTACTTC; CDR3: CASSYRLAGAPWEQYF
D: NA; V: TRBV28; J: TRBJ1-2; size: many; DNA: TGTGCCAGCAGCCCCATGAAAGAGGGGTCTGATGGCTACACCTTC; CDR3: CASSPMKEGSDGYTF
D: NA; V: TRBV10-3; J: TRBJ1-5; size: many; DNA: TGTGCCATCAGTGAGTCTGGAGGCAGACTAAGCAATCAGCCCCAGCATTTT; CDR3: CAISESGGRLSNQPQHF
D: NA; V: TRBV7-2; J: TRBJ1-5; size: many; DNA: TGTGCCAGCAGCTTATCCACATATAGCAATCAGCCCCAGCATTTT; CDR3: CASSLSTYSNQPQHF
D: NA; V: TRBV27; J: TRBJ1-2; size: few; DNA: TGTGCCAGCAGTGTTTCGGGGTATGGCTACACCTTC; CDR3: CASSVSGYGYTF
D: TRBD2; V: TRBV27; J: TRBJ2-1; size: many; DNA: TGTGCCAGCAGTTTCGGGGGGGTGGGCAATGAGCAGTTCTTC; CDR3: CASSFGGVGNEQFF
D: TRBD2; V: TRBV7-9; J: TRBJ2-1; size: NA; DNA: TGTGCCAGCAGCGTCAGCGGGGGGGCCGGGGATGAGCAGTTCTTC; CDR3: CASSVSGGAGDEQFF
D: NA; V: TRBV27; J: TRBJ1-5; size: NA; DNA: TGTGCCAGCAGTTCCGGGCCTCCGGGGGGAAATCAGCCCCAGCATTTT; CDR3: CASSSGPPGGNQPQHF
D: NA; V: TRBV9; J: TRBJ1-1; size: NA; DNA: TGTGCCAGCAGCGTAGCGCCCGGACAACTGAACACTGAAGCTTTCTTT; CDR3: CASSVAPGQLNTEAFF
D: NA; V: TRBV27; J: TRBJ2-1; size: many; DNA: TGTGCCAGCAGTTTAGGCCAGGCCCCCTACAATGAGCAGTTCTTC; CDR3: CASSLGQAPYNEQFF
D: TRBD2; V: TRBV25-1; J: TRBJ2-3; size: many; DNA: TGTGCCAGCAGTGACCCCGGGACTAGCGGGGGCCATCGTCGAGGCACAGATACGCAGTATTTT; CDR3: CASSDPGTSGGHRRGTDTQYF
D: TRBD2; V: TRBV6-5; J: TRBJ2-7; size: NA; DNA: TGTGCCAGCAGTCGAATACTAGCGGAGGTGGACGAGCAGTACTTC; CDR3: CASSRILAEVDEQYF
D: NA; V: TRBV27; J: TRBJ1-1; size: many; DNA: TGTGCCAGCAGTCCCGCCGGGACACTCGGGGTCACTGAAGCTTTCTTT; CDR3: CASSPAGTLGVTEAFF
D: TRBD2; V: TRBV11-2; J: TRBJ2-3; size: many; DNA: TGTGCCAGCAGCTTAGAAACGGGACTAGCGGACACAGATACGCAGTATTTT; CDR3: CASSLETGLADTDTQYF
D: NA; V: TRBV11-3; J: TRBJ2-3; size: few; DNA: TGTGCCAGCAGCTTACGTGTTGGGACGGCGAGAGATACGCAGTATTTT; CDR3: CASSLRVGTARDTQYF
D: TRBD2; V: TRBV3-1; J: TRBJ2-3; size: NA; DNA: TGTGCCAGCAGCCATCCGGAAGGACTAGCGGGGGCCCCTGCAGATACGCAGTATTTT; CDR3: CASSHPEGLAGAPADTQYF
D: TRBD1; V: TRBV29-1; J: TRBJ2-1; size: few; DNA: TGCAGCTTCCGGGACAGGGGGGCGAATGAGCAGTTCTTC; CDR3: CSFRDRGANEQFF
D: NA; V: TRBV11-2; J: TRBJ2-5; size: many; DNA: TGTGCCAGCAGCCCCCGTGAAAACGGAGGGCCCCGAGAGACCCAGTACTTC; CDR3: CASSPRENGGPRETQYF
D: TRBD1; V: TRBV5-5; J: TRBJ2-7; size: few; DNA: TGTGCCAGCAGCCCGACGGACAGGCTAACCTACGAGCAGTACTTC; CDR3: CASSPTDRLTYEQYF
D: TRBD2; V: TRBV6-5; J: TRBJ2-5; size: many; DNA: TGTGCCAGCAGTCGTCCTAAAACTAGCGGACAAGAGACCCAGTACTTC; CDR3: CASSRPKTSGQETQYF
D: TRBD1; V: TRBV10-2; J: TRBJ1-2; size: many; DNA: TGCGCCAGCAGTTTGACAGGGACGGGAAACTATGGCTACACCTTC; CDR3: CASSLTGTGNYGYTF
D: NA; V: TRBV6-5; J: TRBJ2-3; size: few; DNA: TGTGCCAGCAGTTATCGGGGAGATACGCAGTATTTT; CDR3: CASSYRGDTQYF